This TCR beta chain was identified in a study of cytomegalovirus exposure and HLA in healthy donors. Notes on the study in general: Specific recognition of CMV antigens was confirmed in vitro for a few chains (all CMV-associated).

Germline V gene data show CDR1 as MDHEN and CDR2 as SYDVKM. V dropped 7 bases and J dropped 4 bases, with 8 bases sitting between them. CDR3 length: 11 residues. Primers for the PCR totalled 60 Vbeta and 13 Jbeta. Only in-frame clones appear in the TCRdb table, and some are missing; sequencing was by immunoSEQ multiplex PCR. The sample contains some 130,000 clones, 70% to 80% of which appear only once. As regards this clone: Its antigen is unknown.

This clonotype was sampled from a female donor in good health and CMV-seronegative. Sequencing was performed on PBMCs. The genes are TRBV28 and TRBJ2-7; no definite D call. The CDR3, as DNA: TGTGCCAGCAATACCCGGTACGAGCAGTACTTC. Its protein product is CASNTRYEQYF.